This TCR beta chain was identified during a study of T cell repertoires in cytomegalovirus infection. Overall study: Both a matching HLA type and CMV infection were indicated by public TCR beta signatures.

TCRdb ran MiXCR on the reads and lists one entry per CDR3 protein. Altogether 170,000 or so distinct CDR3 sequences are present, over 13% being singletons, with the ten largest covering 25% to 30%. Study results and limitations: HLA-C-restricted, CMV-specific TCR beta clonotypes were dominant ex vivo. Accumulated public TCR beta family frequency recognized individuals carrying CMV together with the relevant HLA.

About this clonotype itself: The antigen remains undetermined.

The CDR3 is 13 residues long. The V gene end was trimmed by 0 bases and the J gene end by 11 bases; junction bases not matched to a gene: 5. Germline lookup yields CDR1 SGHDN and CDR2 FVKESK. This receptor was identified in a human donor in good health (CMV status not recorded). Some clones in this sample may be carry-over from other donors' samples. The chain couples TRBV14 to TRBJ2-5, with 8 nucleotides matching TRBD2. Sequencing was performed on PBMCs. The CDR3 region has the DNA TGTGCCAGCAGCCAAGACTTGGGACTAGGACAGTACTTC. Its protein is CASSQDLGLGQYF.